Described below is a single T cell receptor beta chain sequence and its context. Patients of the Seattle cohort, enrolled during active infection, were followed longitudinally. This record belongs to a study of blood T cell repertoires in COVID-19. Study context: Researchers got acute and convalescent COVID-19 samples from the United States, Italy and Spain. T cells, B-cell-depleted T cells, or PBMCs provided the cDNA or gDNA that served as material.

Sequencing was performed with immunoSEQ multiplex PCR; in TCRdb, only in-frame clones are kept and a portion is missing. The table has 150,000 to 200,000 clones, about 81% seen once. The CDR3 extends over 15 amino acids. Germline assignment: CDR1 SGHNT and CDR2 YENEEA. V was clipped by 3 bases and J by 4 bases; unmatched bases: 4. The source of this sequence is a woman older than 75 with COVID-19, enrolled during active disease. The genes are TRBV11-3 and TRBJ2-5; TRBD2 aligns across 11 bases. Sequencing was done on a sample of peripheral blood. The CDR3: CASSFRLAGRETQYF. CDR3 DNA sequence: TGTGCCAGCAGCTTTAGACTAGCGGGGAGAGAGACCCAGTACTTC.